This T cell receptor beta chain was profiled in a study of blood T cell repertoires in COVID-19. As for the study in general: Researchers got acute and convalescent COVID-19 samples from the United States, Italy and Spain. PBMCs, B-cell-depleted T cells, or T cells provided the cDNA or gDNA that made up the material.

After removal of 6 bases from V and 4 bases from J, the junction contained 9 bases not matched to a gene. Per germline, CDR1 LNHDA and CDR2 SQIVND (reference sequence). The CDR3 spans 14 residues. Authors' analysis steps: Estimates of nucleated cell counts were drawn from the amplification of reference gene primers. TCRdb's table, derived via immunoSEQ multiplex PCR, lists solely in-frame clones and lacks some. Clone size and V and J calls were adopted from that table, with D and trimming inferred from the DNA. The sample has about 160,000 clones, approximately 83% seen once. This clone has a single count.

The TCR comes from a man between 65 and 85 years old with acute or convalescent COVID-19. Input material: peripheral blood. V gene TRBV19 combines with J gene TRBJ2-7; 7 bases are a match to TRBD2. CDR3 sequence (DNA): TGTGCCAGTAGCCTCTCGGGGGGTGAGTACGAGCAGTACTTC. It specifies CASSLSGGEYEQYF.